This T cell receptor (beta chain) was observed in a study of prognosis after radiotherapy for stage I lung cancer. Study at large: Of the enrolled patients, around 14 had newly diagnosed primary stage I lung tumors, while roughly 5 had oligometastatic NSCLC following surgical resection of the primary tumor. Enrolled patients (roughly 13 men, 6 women) had a median age of roughly 74 years and an age range of about 53 to 85 years.

Multiplex PCR in two rounds served to amplify TCR beta CDR3 from genomic DNA. Used in first-round PCR were primers specific to each TRBV and TRBJ gene. PCR's second round employed universal primers. Via MiXCR, TCRdb re-called the multiplex PCR reads, giving one row per CDR3 protein. The sample yields about 59,000 distinct CDR3 sequences, 26% seen once. This CDR3 is built from 16 residues. The germline V and J ends were trimmed by 3 bases and 3 bases, with 16 bases remaining between them. CDR1 SGHDT and CDR2 YYEEEE come from the germline V gene. This clonotype came up many times. Sequenced material: PBMCs, taken before or after stereotactic body radiation therapy (not recorded which). The sequence was obtained from a donor aged 50 or older with non-small cell lung cancer. J is TRBJ2-1 and V is TRBV5-6; a weak D match, TRBD2 (6 bases). In DNA form, the CDR3 reads TGTGCCAGCAGCTCCTTGGCGGGGCTGCGCTACAATGAGCAGTTCTTC. Protein sequence: CASSSLAGLRYNEQFF.